Below are 11 T cell receptor beta chains sequenced from a single sample in a study of technical replicates of blood from several donors. The method was immunoSEQ multiplex PCR; TCRdb's version includes in-frame clones alone and lacks a portion of them. The table records tens of thousands of clones, 90% to 96% of them present only once. Sequencing used T cells isolated from PBMCs. The receptors shown here come from a human donor in good health.

The J gene is TRBJ1-5, the V gene TRBV29-1; tentatively, D is TRBD1 (6 bases). V was cut by 2 bases and J by 3 bases, with 8 bases left in between. The CDR3 runs to 13 residues. Germline V lookup: CDR1 SQVTM, CDR2 ANQGSEA. CDR3 in amino acids: CSVEMGHNQPQHF. Here the CDR3 DNA reads TGCAGCGTTGAAATGGGACACAATCAGCCCCAGCATTTT. Supplemented by reference TRBV29-1 and TRBJ1-5, the full variable domain reads SAVISQKPSRDICQRGTSLTIQCQVDSQVTMMFWYRQQPGQSLTLIATANQGSEATYESGFVIDKFPISRPNLTFSTLTVSNMSPEDSSIYLCSVEMGHNQPQHFGDGTRLSIL.

This chain joins TRBV12-5 and TRBJ2-3; D gene uncertain. The CDR3 totals 14 residues. Germline CDR1 is LGHNT and CDR2 is FRNRAP. The V gene lost 5 bases and the J gene lost 0 bases, with 9 bases spanning the gap. The CDR3 is CASGPRLSTDTQYF. The CDR3 DNA is TGTGCTAGTGGTCCCAGACTGAGCACAGATACGCAGTATTTT.

The rearrangement joins TRBV5-1 to TRBJ1-1, with no clear D. The V and J ends lost 5 bases and 7 bases respectively, with 18 bases between them. The CDR3 runs to 14 residues. Germline CDR1 SGHRS, CDR2 YFSETQ. CDR3 loop: CASSPRPHYYEAFF. The CDR3 nucleotides are TGCGCCAGCAGTCCGCGCCCTCACTATTATGAAGCTTTCTTT. Full variable domain (rest looked up from reference TRBV5-1 and TRBJ1-1): KAGVTQTPRYLIKTRGQQVTLSCSPISGHRSVSWYQQTPGQGLQFLFEYFSETQRNKGNFPGRFSGRQFSNSRSEMNVSTLELGDSALYLCASSPRPHYYEAFFGQGTRLTVV.

The chain recombines TRBV2 with TRBJ2-7; 7 nucleotides agree with TRBD2. CDR3 length: 13 residues. The V segment lost 7 bases and the J segment 5 bases; nucleotides outside the gene matches: 8. Germline V gene data show CDR1 as SNHLY and CDR2 as FYNNEI. This chain's CDR3 is CASIWTSVHEQYF. CDR3 sequence (DNA): TGTGCCAGCATTTGGACTAGTGTACACGAGCAGTACTTC.

The rearrangement joins TRBV27 to TRBJ1-5; 9 positions match TRBD1. V was pared by 6 bases and J by 5 bases, with 2 bases of the junction left unmatched. The CDR3 extends over 13 amino acids. The V gene's germline CDR1 is MNHEY and CDR2 SMNVEV (reference sequence). Written as DNA, the CDR3 is TGTGCCAGCAGAAGGACAGGGGATCAGCCCCAGCATTTT. This translates into CASRRTGDQPQHF.

V usage is TRBV4-3 and J usage is TRBJ2-3; TRBD2 aligns across 14 bases. V was pared by 0 bases and J by 2 bases, with 10 bases of the junction left unmatched. The CDR3 is 20 residues long. Per germline, CDR1 LGHNA and CDR2 YSLEER. CDR3 amino acids: CASSQDASPGLAGVTDTQYF. DNA for the CDR3: TGCGCCAGCAGCCAAGATGCTTCTCCGGGACTAGCGGGAGTCACAGATACGCAGTATTTT.

This chain links TRBV28 with TRBJ1-2; 10 bases line up with TRBD1. In germline, CDR1 is MDHEN, CDR2 SYDVKM. The junction had 10 bases not matched to a gene; V was cut back by 10 bases and J by 8 bases. The CDR3 covers 13 residues. CDR3 sequence reads: CATPKTGGAGYTF. Written as DNA, the CDR3 is TGTGCCACGCCGAAGACAGGGGGCGCGGGCTACACCTTC.

The V gene is TRBV29-1, the J gene TRBJ2-7; a weak D match, TRBD1 (6 bases). Germline-derived CDR1 and CDR2 are SQVTM and ANQGSEA. This CDR3 comprises 13 residues. V shed 7 bases and J shed 2 bases, with 15 bases lying between them. The CDR3 region is CSAEGGTAYEQYF. The CDR3 nucleotides read TGCAGCGCCGAAGGGGGAACTGCCTACGAGCAGTACTTC.

The chain combines TRBV5-1 with TRBJ1-3; TRBD1 aligns across 11 bases. The CDR3 has 14 amino acids. Germline lookup yields CDR1 SGHRS and CDR2 YFSETQ. V gave up 3 bases and J gave up 7 bases; unmatched junction bases: 3. CDR3 nucleotide sequence: TGCGCCAGCAGCTCAGGACAGGGGGCGAACACCATATATTTT. This translates into CASSSGQGANTIYF.

The count of this clone is one. V is TRBV19 and J is TRBJ2-6, with D perhaps TRBD1 (6 bases). V lost 0 bases and J 2 bases, leaving 17 bases between the germline ends. Germline values: CDR1 LNHDA, CDR2 SQIVND (reference sequence). The CDR3 contains 19 residues. CDR3 loop: CASSIDPGQPRTGANVLTF. The CDR3 DNA reads as TGTGCCAGTAGTATAGATCCAGGACAGCCCAGAACTGGGGCCAACGTCCTGACTTTC.

The V and J genes are TRBV19 and TRBJ2-7, with 7 bases lining up with TRBD2. Trimming cost V 5 bases and J 3 bases; bases outside gene matches: 10. CDR1 LNHDA and CDR2 SQIVND come from the germline V gene (reference sequence). CDR3 length equals 15 residues. CDR3 amino acids: CASSLTTSAGYEQYF. Here the CDR3 DNA reads TGTGCCAGTAGTTTGACAACTAGCGCAGGCTACGAGCAGTACTTC.